Listed below are T cell receptor beta chains from one sample, sequenced in a study of T cells in Graves' hyperthyroidism and ophthalmopathy. One entry per CDR3 protein results from TCRdb running MiXCR on the multiplex PCR reads. This sample has around 340,000 distinct CDR3 sequences, with around a sixth found just once. Sequenced material: blood. These TCRs come from a woman between 50 and 59 years old with Graves' hyperthyroidism. Both conserved end residues are part of each CDR3. A D gene is named only where the DNA matches it firmly. Clone size, where shown, is once, few, many, or a class for clones that have expanded.

v_call	d_call	clone_size	j_call	cdr3_nt	cdr3_aa
TRBV20-1	NA	many	TRBJ1-1	TGCAGTGCTATCCGGGGGGAGAACACTGAAGCTTTCTTT	CSAIRGENTEAFF
TRBV27	NA	many	TRBJ2-3	TGTGCCAGCGCACGGGGGACGCCGGCAGATACGCAGTATTTT	CASARGTPADTQYF
TRBV6-1	NA	NA	TRBJ1-1	TGTGCCAGCACCGACAGTTCTTTGGCTTTCTTT	CASTDSSLAFF
TRBV7-6	NA	NA	TRBJ1-4	TGTGCCAGCAGCTTTTGGACTAGGGACACCGTTGCAACTAATGAAAAACTGTTTTTT	CASSFWTRDTVATNEKLFF
TRBV5-1	TRBD1	NA	TRBJ2-1	TGTGCCAGCAGCGCGGGAACAGGGGGATCCTACAATGAGCAGTTCTTC	CASSAGTGGSYNEQFF
TRBV28	NA	few	TRBJ2-1	TGTGCCAGCAGTATAACAAGACAGGAAAGTTATCGTCGGGAGCAGTTCTTC	CASSITRQESYRREQFF
TRBV20-1	NA	NA	TRBJ2-3	TGCAGTGCCCCCGACTCGCCTAGCACAGATACGCAGTATTTT	CSAPDSPSTDTQYF
TRBV30	NA	few	TRBJ1-4	TGTGCCTGGAGGACACGGGGAACTAATGAAAAACTGTTTTTT	CAWRTRGTNEKLFF
TRBV5-1	TRBD2	many	TRBJ2-1	TGCGCCAGCAGCTTGGAACGACTAAGGGAGCGGGGCGGCTCCTACAATGAGCAGTTCTTC	CASSLERLRERGGSYNEQFF
TRBV5-1	TRBD1	few	TRBJ1-1	TGCGCCAGCAGCACGATGGGGGCAGGGGGGACTGAAGCTTTCTTT	CASSTMGAGGTEAFF
TRBV11-2	NA	many	TRBJ2-7	TGTGCCAGCAGCTTAGGGTTCTACGAGCAGTACTTC	CASSLGFYEQYF
TRBV4-1	NA	few	TRBJ2-3	TGCGCCAGCAGCCAAGATCGCGGGCAGGGGATTCCAGATACGCAGTATTTT	CASSQDRGQGIPDTQYF
TRBV15	NA	few	TRBJ2-5	TGTGCCACCAGCAGAGATCCCGCTGACTTTGAGACCCAGTACTTC	CATSRDPADFETQYF
TRBV20-1	TRBD1	NA	TRBJ1-5	TGCAGTGCTAGAGGGGGGACAGGGCATAGCAATCAGCCCCAGCATTTT	CSARGGTGHSNQPQHF
TRBV11-1	NA	many	TRBJ2-3	TGTGCCAGCAGCTTAAGTTCGCAGGGAACAGATACGCAGTATTTT	CASSLSSQGTDTQYF
TRBV28	NA	NA	TRBJ2-1	TGTGCCAGCAGTTTTAGGGGGCGGGAGTGGTACAATGAGCAGTTCTTC	CASSFRGREWYNEQFF
TRBV29-1	TRBD1	few	TRBJ1-2	TGCAGCGTTGACCCCGGCAGGGGGTATGGCTACACCTTC	CSVDPGRGYGYTF
TRBV5-1	NA	NA	TRBJ1-3	TGCGCCAGCAAAAATGATGCGATCGGAAACACCATATATTTT	CASKNDAIGNTIYF
TRBV6-1	NA	many	TRBJ1-1	TGTGCCAGCAGTTCAGGCAGGACTGAAGCTTTCTTT	CASSSGRTEAFF
TRBV5-1	TRBD1	many	TRBJ1-4	TGCGCCAGCAGTATACAGGGGGCGATCGGTGAAAAACTGTTTTTT	CASSIQGAIGEKLFF
TRBV7-2	NA	NA	TRBJ2-3	TGTGCCAGCAGCTTATTAGGGGGGCTCGCAGATACGCAGTATTTT	CASSLLGGLADTQYF
TRBV5-1	NA	many	TRBJ1-5	TGCGCCAGCAGCTTGGAAGGGTTTCAGCCCCAGCATTTT	CASSLEGFQPQHF
TRBV20-1	NA	few	TRBJ2-7	TGCAGTGCTAGAGCGACGGACGCCTACGAGCAGTACTTC	CSARATDAYEQYF
TRBV10-3	TRBD2	NA	TRBJ2-1	TGTGCCATCAGTACGGTTGGAGCGGGGGTCTACAATGAGCAGTTCTTC	CAISTVGAGVYNEQFF
TRBV30	NA	many	TRBJ1-1	TGTGCCTGGCACTCTAACACTGAAGCTTTCTTT	CAWHSNTEAFF
TRBV7-9	NA	NA	TRBJ1-6	TGTGCCAGCAGCAAAGGGCGTGGGCAGGGTAATTCACCCCTCCACTTT	CASSKGRGQGNSPLHF
TRBV2	NA	many	TRBJ2-3	TGTGCCAGCAAACACGGGGCCACAGATACGCAGTATTTT	CASKHGATDTQYF
TRBV6-1	NA	many	TRBJ1-5	TGTGCCAGCACTCGTTCGGGGGGTAGCAATCAGCCCCAGCATTTT	CASTRSGGSNQPQHF
TRBV2	TRBD2	few	TRBJ2-1	TGTGCCAGCAGACTAGCGGGGCGATACAATGAGCAGTTCTTC	CASRLAGRYNEQFF
TRBV18	NA	many	TRBJ1-1	TGTGCCAGCCGTACCGGGGTCAACCCTGAAGCTTTCTTT	CASRTGVNPEAFF
TRBV7-8	TRBD2	NA	TRBJ2-3	TGTGCCAGCAGCACCCCCGGGACTAGTCGCTCTAGCACAGATACGCAGTATTTT	CASSTPGTSRSSTDTQYF
TRBV20-1	TRBD2	NA	TRBJ2-7	TGCAGTGCGACCCCCGGGACTAGCGGGCAGCCCTACGAGCAGTACTTC	CSATPGTSGQPYEQYF
TRBV7-2	TRBD1	NA	TRBJ2-5	TGTGCCAGCACCATCCCGGGACAGGGGGCAGAGACCCAGTACTTC	CASTIPGQGAETQYF
TRBV5-1	NA	few	TRBJ2-5	TGCGCCAGCAGCTTGGGGAAGACGCAAGAGACCCAGTACTTC	CASSLGKTQETQYF
TRBV6-2/TRBV6-3	NA	NA	TRBJ2-7	TGTGCCAGCAGTTACGCTGAGGGGTACGAGCAGTACTTC	CASSYAEGYEQYF
TRBV19	NA	few	TRBJ1-5	TGTGCCAGTATCGGCGGGAAAGATTCCAATCAGCCCCAGCATTTT	CASIGGKDSNQPQHF
TRBV10-1	TRBD2	few	TRBJ2-7	TGCGCCAGCAGGGCTAGCGGGAGCGACGAGCAGTACTTC	CASRASGSDEQYF
TRBV24-1	TRBD2	few	TRBJ2-3	TGTGCCACCAGTGATGGGGGCTCGACTAGCGGATACACAGATACGCAGTATTTT	CATSDGGSTSGYTDTQYF
TRBV7-3	NA	few	TRBJ2-1	TGTGCCAGCAGCCCCTCGGGACACCCTTACAATGAGCAGTTCTTC	CASSPSGHPYNEQFF
TRBV10-2	NA	NA	TRBJ2-7	TGCGCCAGCAGTGAGTTTAAGCCTGAGGGACGCGAGCAGTACTTC	CASSEFKPEGREQYF
TRBV20-1	NA	NA	TRBJ1-2	TGCAGTGCTAGGCGGGGGGCAGGGAATTTCGACTATGGCTACACCTTC	CSARRGAGNFDYGYTF
TRBV29-1	NA	many	TRBJ1-2	TGCAGCGTTGAGTCGCTCGCTAACTATGGCTACACCTTC	CSVESLANYGYTF
TRBV28	NA	many	TRBJ2-1	TGTGCCAGCAGTTTAAGGGCCCGAGAGCAGTTCTTC	CASSLRAREQFF
TRBV5-1	NA	many	TRBJ2-3	TGCGCCAGCAGCTTGTGGGGCGGGCCGCCCACAGATACGCAGTATTTT	CASSLWGGPPTDTQYF
TRBV11-3	TRBD2	many	TRBJ2-1	TGTGCCAGCAGCCCACGGACTAGCGGGATAATTGGCAATGAGCAGTTCTTC	CASSPRTSGIIGNEQFF
TRBV10-3	TRBD2	NA	TRBJ2-5	TGTGCCATCAGCGACGGGACTAGCGGGAGGGGGGAGACCCAGTACTTC	CAISDGTSGRGETQYF
TRBV12-3/TRBV12-4	NA	many	TRBJ1-1	TGTGCCAGCAGCCCCTCAGGGGACCTGACTGAAGCTTTCTTT	CASSPSGDLTEAFF
TRBV6-2/TRBV6-3	TRBD2	few	TRBJ2-2	TGTGCCAGCAGGAGACTAGCGGGAGGGCTCGGGGAGCTGTTTTTT	CASRRLAGGLGELFF
TRBV28	TRBD1	NA	TRBJ1-4	TGTGCCAGCAGTTTGCAGGGGGCAGGTGAAAAACTGTTTTTT	CASSLQGAGEKLFF
TRBV20-1	TRBD2	few	TRBJ2-1	TGCAGTGCTAGAGTCCGGGAGGAGTTCTTC	CSARVREEFF
TRBV6-2/TRBV6-3	TRBD2	many	TRBJ2-7	TGTGCCAGCAGTTACGCCGGGACTAGCGGGAGGCCTCAGCGGCTGTACTTC	CASSYAGTSGRPQRLYF
TRBV27	NA	many	TRBJ1-1	TGTGCCAGCAGTTTAGCGGGCAGGGGTCCCACTGAAGCTTTCTTT	CASSLAGRGPTEAFF
TRBV7-9	TRBD1	few	TRBJ2-2	TGTGCCAGCATGACAGGGCACGGGGAGCTGTTTTTT	CASMTGHGELFF
TRBV28	TRBD2	many	TRBJ2-7	TGTGCCAGCAGTTTGGGGTTGGGACTACTCTACGAGCAGTACTTC	CASSLGLGLLYEQYF